This T cell receptor (beta chain) was retrieved from a study of control samples from healthy donors and cancer patients. Sequencing was performed with immunoSEQ multiplex PCR; in TCRdb, only in-frame clones are kept and a portion is missing. The sample lists roughly 120,000 clones; approximately 90% were seen once. The CDR3 has 12 residues. Germline V lookup: CDR1 SGHTA, CDR2 FQGNSA. The V and J ends lost 4 bases and 15 bases, in that order; junction bases with no gene match: 8. The sample consisted of blood. This TCR was recovered from a woman aged 18-29 years in good health. The chain joins TRBV7-2 to TRBJ2-1; the match to TRBD2 covers 8 bases. The CDR3 spells CASSWIRGGLFF. DNA of the CDR3: TGTGCCAGCAGCTGGATACGGGGGGGGCTGTTCTTC.